One sample yielded the 20 T cell receptor beta chains listed below, sequenced in a study of T-cell memory formation after mild COVID-19. TCRdb reanalysed the 5' RACE reads using MiXCR and keeps one entry per CDR3 protein. In the table there are about 38,000 distinct CDR3 sequences, about an eighth of which are singletons. The sample comprised PBMCs or a T cell subset sorted from them (not recorded which). Source of these receptors: a man aged 18 to 30 who had mild COVID-19 (a few samples of this study predate the infection). Cell type and time point are not known.

This clonotype was seen many times. The gene calls are TRBV7-2 and TRBJ2-1; D ambiguous. The CDR3 spans 13 residues. Germline values: CDR1 SGHTA, CDR2 FQGNSA. V lost 2 bases and J lost 8, with 10 bases in between. CDR3 amino acids: CASSLKGMYEQFF. Written as DNA, the CDR3 is TGTGCCAGCAGCTTAAAGGGAATGTATGAGCAGTTCTTC.

The rearrangement uses TRBV29-1 and TRBJ2-1, with 11 bases identical to TRBD1. After removal of 0 bases from V and 6 bases from J, the junction contained 7 bases not matched to a gene. This CDR3 has 16 amino acids. Germline-derived CDR1 and CDR2 are SQVTM and ANQGSEA. CDR3 residues: CSVEDLGQGAANEQFF. CDR3 coding DNA: TGCAGCGTTGAAGACCTTGGACAGGGGGCTGCCAATGAGCAGTTCTTC.

In this sample, this clonotype turned up many times. The rearrangement uses TRBV5-1 and TRBJ2-5; 11 bases fit TRBD2. The CDR3 sequence is 15 residues long. Germline loops: CDR1 SGHRS, CDR2 YFSETQ. V shed 3 bases, J shed 3 bases, and the junction held 4 bases outside the gene matches. The DNA for the CDR3 is TGCGCCAGCAGCTCTTCGACTAGCGGGAAAGAGACCCAGTACTTC. It translates to CASSSSTSGKETQYF.

This clonotype rates as medium-sized. The chain uses TRBV5-1 and TRBJ2-6; 8 bases line up with TRBD1. Germline loops: CDR1 SGHRS, CDR2 YFSETQ. Losses at the gene ends were 0 bases for V and 12 bases for J; bases not matched to a gene: 8. The CDR3 has 15 residues. CDR3 nucleotide sequence: TGCGCCAGCAGCTTGGAATGGACAGGGATGGGCGTCCTGACTTTC. This encodes CASSLEWTGMGVLTF.

This clonotype was counted ten times or more. The CDR3 region is CASTLERGSGMSAQYF. The CDR3 nucleotides are TGTGCCAGCACCCTTGAGCGGGGGTCGGGCATGAGCGCGCAGTATTTT. The chain carries TRBV7-6 and TRBJ2-3; TRBD2 agrees at 8 bases. Looked up from germline, CDR1 is SGHVS and CDR2 is FNYEAQ. Trimming cost V 7 bases and J 10 bases; bases outside gene matches: 19. The CDR3 is 16 amino acids.

Notes on this clonotype: One end of the junction fails to match germline, which may point to a read error. The chain couples TRBV11-2 to TRBJ2-7; 8 nucleotides agree with TRBD2. The CDR3 totals 15 residues. Germline values: CDR1 SGHAT, CDR2 FQNNGV. CDR3 nucleotide sequence: TGTGCCAGCAGCCTAAGGCGGGGGGTTGTCTACGAGAAGTACTTC. It specifies CASSLRRGVVYEKYF.

The chain carries TRBV4-1 and TRBJ2-1; perhaps D is TRBD1 or TRBD2 (6 bases each). This CDR3 is built from 16 residues. Germline assignment: CDR1 MGHRA and CDR2 YSYEKL. Trimming shortened V by 4 bases and J by 6 bases, and 19 bases separated the two germline ends. The chain's CDR3 is CASSLARGPTTNEQFF. As DNA, the CDR3 is TGCGCCAGCAGCCTCGCTCGGGGGCCCACGACCAATGAGCAGTTCTTC.

V and J are TRBV10-3 and TRBJ1-5, with TRBD1 as a possible D gene (5 bases). Between the trimmed V and J ends, which lost 0 bases and 8 bases, there was a span of 17 bases. The CDR3 is 16 amino acids. CDR1 is ENHRY and CDR2 is SYGVKD in the germline V gene. In nucleotides, the CDR3 is TGTGCCATCAGTGAGTCGAAGTCTGGGGGTAATAAGCCCCAGCATTTT. Residues: CAISESKSGGNKPQHF.

This clonotype has a count of ten or more. The rearrangement joins TRBV11-1 to TRBJ2-1, with TRBD2 matching over 7 bases. V shed 4 bases, J shed 4 bases, and the junction held 16 bases outside the gene matches. Germline-derived CDR1 and CDR2 are SGHAT and FQDESV (reference sequence). The CDR3 length is 18 residues. CDR3 in DNA: TGTGCCAGCAGCTCTCGGGGGGAGTCAGGGATGGGTTACAATGAGCAGTTCTTC. Its translation: CASSSRGESGMGYNEQFF.

This clonotype appeared many times. This sequence joins TRBV20-1 and TRBJ2-1; D gene ambiguous. This CDR3 is built from 17 residues. CDR1 and CDR2 from the germline V gene are DFQATT and SNEGSKA (reference sequence). Trimming pared 0 bases from V and 6 bases from J, leaving 21 bases between. The CDR3 nucleotides read TGCAGTGCTAGAGATCGAGAACCTCCCAGCGTCTCCAATGAGCAGTTCTTC. Translation: CSARDREPPSVSNEQFF.

This clonotype was detected a few times. A much larger clone lies one base from this, so it may be a read error. This chain uses TRBV15 with TRBJ2-5; D ambiguous. The length of the CDR3 is 13 residues. The germline V and J ends were trimmed by 1 base and 3 bases, with 6 bases remaining between them. The germline gives CDR1 LNHNV, CDR2 YYDKDF (reference sequence). The CDR3 nucleotides are TGTGCCACCAGCAGAGTTGAGGAAGAGACCCAGTACTTC. As protein: CATSRVEEETQYF.

The V gene is TRBV27, the J gene TRBJ2-1; the D call may be TRBD1 or TRBD2 (6 bases each). V was trimmed by 3 bases and J by 0 bases, leaving 12 bases between them. The CDR3 totals 16 residues. From germline, CDR1 is MNHEY and CDR2 SMNVEV (reference sequence). The CDR3 loop is CASSLEGGFSYNEQFF. The CDR3 region has the DNA TGTGCCAGCAGTTTGGAAGGGGGGTTCTCCTACAATGAGCAGTTCTTC.

This clonotype has at least ten counts. CDR3 in amino acids: CASSRRSSGNTIYF. The CDR3 region has the DNA TGTGCCAGCAGCAGGAGGTCCTCTGGAAACACCATATATTTT. V is TRBV12-3 or TRBV12-4 and J is TRBJ1-3; D unresolved. This CDR3 is built from 14 residues. Between the trimmed V and J ends, which lost 6 bases and 0 bases, there was a span of 9 bases.

In its sample, this clonotype was seen many times. This chain connects TRBV5-1 to TRBJ1-5; D unresolved. CDR1 is SGHRS, CDR2 YFSETQ, per germline. This CDR3 is built from 14 residues. V was pared by 0 bases and J by 7 bases, with 11 bases between. As DNA, the CDR3 is TGCGCCAGCAGCTTGGAGGCGACGGGACAGCCCCAGCATTTT. This encodes CASSLEATGQPQHF. Full variable domain (outside the CDR3, taken from reference TRBV5-1 and TRBJ1-5): KAGVTQTPRYLIKTRGQQVTLSCSPISGHRSVSWYQQTPGQGLQFLFEYFSETQRNKGNFPGRFSGRQFSNSRSEMNVSTLELGDSALYLCASSLEATGQPQHFGDGTRLSIL.

This clonotype was counted at least ten times. The chain uses TRBV9 and TRBJ1-5, with D tentatively TRBD1 (5 bases). Germline V gene data show CDR1 as SGDLS and CDR2 as YYNGEE. Trimming pared 4 bases from V and 9 bases from J, leaving 20 bases between. The CDR3 has 15 residues. The CDR3 coding sequence is TGTGCCAGCAGCCCAAGGGCAGGGATTAACTCGCCCCAGCATTTT. Protein sequence: CASSPRAGINSPQHF. Filled out from reference TRBV9 and TRBJ1-5, the complete variable domain reads DSGVTQTPKHLITATGQRVTLRCSPRSGDLSVYWYQQSLDQGLQFLIQYYNGEERAKGNILERFSAQQFPDLHSELNLSSLELGDSALYFCASSPRAGINSPQHFGDGTRLSIL.

This clonotype came up many times. This rearrangement joins TRBV5-1 to TRBJ1-6; D is uncertain. This CDR3 spans 16 amino acids. V was clipped by 3 bases and J by 5 bases, with 15 bases between them. Germline lookup yields CDR1 SGHRS and CDR2 YFSETQ. The CDR3 loop is CASSWATGSDNSPLHF. DNA of the CDR3: TGCGCCAGCAGCTGGGCCACCGGGTCCGATAATTCACCCCTCCACTTT. The entire variable domain, with the rest obtained from reference TRBV5-1 and TRBJ1-6, is as follows: KAGVTQTPRYLIKTRGQQVTLSCSPISGHRSVSWYQQTPGQGLQFLFEYFSETQRNKGNFPGRFSGRQFSNSRSEMNVSTLELGDSALYLCASSWATGSDNSPLHFGNGTRLTVT.

The sample holds many counts of this clonotype. V and J are TRBV6-5 and TRBJ1-5; D unresolved. V gave up 6 bases and J gave up 2 bases, with 11 bases separating them. The germline gives CDR1 MNHEY, CDR2 SVGAGI. The CDR3 runs to 14 residues. For the CDR3, the DNA is TGTGCCAGCAGCCGAGCGGTGGGCAATCAGCCCCAGCATTTT. It is translated as CASSRAVGNQPQHF.

This chain uses TRBV2 with TRBJ1-3; a weak D match, TRBD1 (5 bases). The CDR3 spans 16 residues. Deletions cut 2 bases from V and 2 bases from J, with 13 bases between. Germline assignment: CDR1 SNHLY and CDR2 FYNNEI. CDR3 sequence (DNA): TGTGCCAGCAGTGAATACCTAGGGGTCGCTGGAAACACCATATATTTT. Its protein product is CASSEYLGVAGNTIYF. Complete variable domain (other parts from reference TRBV2 and TRBJ1-3): EPEVTQTPSHQVTQMGQEVILRCVPISNHLYFYWYRQILGQKVEFLVSFYNNEISEKSEIFDDQFSVERPDGSNFTLKIRSTKLEDSAMYFCASSEYLGVAGNTIYFGEGSWLTVV.

This clonotype was detected ten times or more. This chain joins TRBV4-2 and TRBJ1-1; perhaps TRBD1 as D (5 bases). Trimming removed 4 bases from V and 5 bases from J, with 20 bases in between. Per germline, CDR1 LGHNA and CDR2 YNFKEQ. This CDR3 has 16 amino acids. The CDR3: CASSPPPGGRDTEAFF. The DNA of the CDR3 is TGTGCCAGCAGCCCTCCCCCCGGGGGTCGGGATACTGAAGCTTTCTTT.

This clonotype showed up many times. The chain couples TRBV7-3 to TRBJ1-1; 8 bases line up with TRBD1. The CDR3 has 13 residues. The J segment lost 9 bases and the V segment lost 5 bases, leaving 8 bases of the junction unmatched. The V gene's germline CDR1 is SGHTA and CDR2 FQGTGA. In DNA form, the CDR3 reads TGTGCCAGCAGCCTAGGGACAGGCGGAAAAGCTTTCTTT. It encodes CASSLGTGGKAFF.